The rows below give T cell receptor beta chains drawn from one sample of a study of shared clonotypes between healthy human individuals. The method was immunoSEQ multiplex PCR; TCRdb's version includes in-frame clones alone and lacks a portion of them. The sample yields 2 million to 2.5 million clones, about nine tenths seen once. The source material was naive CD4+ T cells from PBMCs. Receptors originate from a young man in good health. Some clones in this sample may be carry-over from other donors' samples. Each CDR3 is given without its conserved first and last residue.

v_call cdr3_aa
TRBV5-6 ASSFAGTYQPQH
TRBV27 ASRGLAVTYEQY
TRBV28 ASSPSHRVTGELF
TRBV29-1 SVVKQTLNTEAF
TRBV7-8 ASSLTTMTTKIYTEAF
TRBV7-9 ASSYPPGQISGYT
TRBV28 ASSLGPTDLNTGELF
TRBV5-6 ASSVAPGTGSPLH
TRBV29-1 SVEGGAMNTEAF
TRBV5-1 ASSLGLAGVETQY
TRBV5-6 ASSPRTVSTDTQY
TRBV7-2 ASSLTWTANTEAF
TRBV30 AWNIRAYNSPLH
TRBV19 ASSQPGQTINEKLF
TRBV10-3 AISGASGDYNEQF
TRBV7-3 ASSDSRGTSGSPDTQY
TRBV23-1 ASSQSEAGVASEQY
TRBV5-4 ASTKTGAGELF
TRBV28 AIGTGVRYEQY
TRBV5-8 ATSDGGRGTNEKLF
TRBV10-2 ASRTGSTDTQY
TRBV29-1 SVVVGLAGDEQY
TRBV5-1 ASSVDGNEKLF
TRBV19 ASSTRTSSQPQH
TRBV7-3 ASSRGQGETQY
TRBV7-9 ASSFGRANEKLF
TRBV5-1 ASSLAGLALGNEQF
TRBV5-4 ASSPPNGLAGEREQY
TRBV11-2 ASSLRLAGDKDEQF
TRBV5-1 ASSLASGAKNIQY
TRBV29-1 SGSNTGELF
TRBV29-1 SAGQGAGYGYT
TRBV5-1 ASRREANTGELF
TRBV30 AWSTLASSDTQY
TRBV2 ASREAGVVTGELF
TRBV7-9 ASSLEGAYGYT
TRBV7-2 ASSSQGPGANVLT
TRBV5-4 ASSLVLDTDTQY
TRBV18 ASSRGQGFAYEQY
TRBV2 ASTGLAGGEETQY
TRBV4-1 ASSPQGAPGNTIY
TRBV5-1 ASSSQANTEAF
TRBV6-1 ASSLDGVSGNTIY
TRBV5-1 ASSSVPSTEAF